This TCR beta chain was sequenced for a study of CD8 T cells in ankylosing spondylitis (dated by TCRdb to the late 2010s). For the study in its entirety: T cell receptor beta repertoires were profiled in healthy donors and ankylosing spondylitis patients so that disease-linked TCR variants could be found. The full study cohort was made up of over 20 ankylosing spondylitis patients and 108 healthy donors. Samples of peripheral blood were taken, and for ankylosing spondylitis patients, synovial fluid was collected as well. Study-wide conclusions, independent of this receptor: The disease-linked clones showed a CD8+ phenotype and occurred at relatively low frequencies in peripheral blood. Blood from ankylosing spondylitis patients appeared to be characterized by a TCR beta motif composed of 7 to 9 highly homologous amino acid variants. According to the report, matched synovial fluid samples from ankylosing spondylitis patients were significantly enriched for the disease-linked clones. Some TCR beta motif variants had previously been reported in synovial fluid and blood of reactive arthritis patients, which suggested common disease-initiation mechanisms.

Instrument on record: Illumina HiSeq 2500. TCR beta libraries were prepared by quantitative 5'-RACE with molecular barcodes. The paper's processing steps were these. A new computational method based on a probabilistic model of VDJ rearrangement was used to identify disease-linked TCR variants. Clones were called with MiXCR by TCRdb after fastp trimmed the public reads at Q25, and only in-frame beta chains were retained. Identical CDR3 protein sequences are pooled into one entry, listed with their most common genes and DNA. The V and J calls shown here were made by TCRdb, not taken from the authors' results. The sample table shows 700,000 to 1,000,000 distinct CDR3 sequences, and around 11% are seen once. The leading ten clones occupy around 0.51% of the sample. Germline trimming: 4 bases from V, 0 bases from J; junction bases outside gene matches: 7. The germline V gene provides CDR1 SGHDT and CDR2 YYEEEE. Taken from cysteine to phenylalanine, the CDR3 has 16 residues. The kept DNA is CDR3 alone, 48 bases in frame from the first base.

This clonotype was counted only a few times. Its specific antigen is unknown. No qualities accompany the bases; no much larger clone lies one base away. The chain employs TRBV5-6 and TRBJ2-7, with 10 bases in between that match TRBD2. The sample comprised blood, either unsorted or a sorted T cell fraction (not recorded which). This clonotype was sampled from a male donor with ankylosing spondylitis. The DNA sequence is as follows: TGTGCCAGCAGCCCGGGACTAGCGATCAGCTCCTACGAGCAGTACTTC. It translates to CASSPGLAISSYEQYF.